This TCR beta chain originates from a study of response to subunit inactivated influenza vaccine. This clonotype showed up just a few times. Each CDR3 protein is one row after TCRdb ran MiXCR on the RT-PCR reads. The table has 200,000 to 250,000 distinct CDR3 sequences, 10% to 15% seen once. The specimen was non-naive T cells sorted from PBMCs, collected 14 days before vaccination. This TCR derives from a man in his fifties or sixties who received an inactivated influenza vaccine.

The CDR3 is CASSYRGGSYEQYF. CDR3 DNA sequence: TGTGCCAGCAGTTACAGGGGAGGTTCCTACGAGCAGTACTTC. The chain carries TRBV6-5 and TRBJ2-7; TRBD2 might be the D (6 bases). CDR3 length equals 14 residues. V lost 2 bases, J lost 1 base, and 9 bases lay in between. Germline values: CDR1 MNHEY, CDR2 SVGAGI.